These 25 T cell receptor beta chains were sequenced from one sample in a study of human T cells and chemical hapten exposure. In TCRdb, the RACE reads were re-called with MiXCR into one record per CDR3 protein. The data contain under 95,000 distinct CDR3 sequences, about 8.5% of them seen just once; the ten biggest clones take up 2% to 3%. Time point defined: pre-sensitization, week 0. Sample treatment: therapeutic diphenylcyclopropenone sensitization with weekly scalp DPC. The specimen comprised whole blood, sampled in connection with sensitization to the hapten diphenylcyclopropenone (DPC). Receptors were obtained from a middle-aged man with alopecia areata. Some clones in this sample may be carry-over from other donors' samples.

CDR3 DNA sequence: TGTGCCAGCAGCTTAGGTCCCACCGCCACAGATACGCAGTATTTT. It codes for CASSLGPTATDTQYF. The V call is TRBV7-6, the J call TRBJ2-3; D unresolved. CDR1 SGHVS and CDR2 FNYEAQ come from the germline V gene. V lost 1 base and J 2 bases, leaving 10 bases between the germline ends. This CDR3 is built from 15 residues.

In its sample, this clonotype was seen a few times. The V call is TRBV7-9, the J call TRBJ2-3; no firm D call. The V end lost 1 base, the J end lost 2 bases, and 10 bases lay between the germline ends. Germline V CDR1 and CDR2: SEHNR, FQNEAQ (reference sequence). CDR3 size: 15 residues. The CDR3 region has the DNA TGTGCCAGCAGCTTAGACAGCGAACCCACAGATACGCAGTATTTT. It encodes CASSLDSEPTDTQYF.

This clonotype showed up many times. The chain joins TRBV28 to TRBJ1-1; 9 bases match TRBD1. Germline-derived CDR1 and CDR2 are MDHEN and SYDVKM. The CDR3 length is 19 residues. V trimming: 8 bases; J trimming: 1 base; junction bases outside the gene matches: 20. The chain's CDR3 is CASPKADGPLGQGNTEAFF. The CDR3 DNA sequence: TGTGCCAGCCCGAAGGCCGACGGTCCCCTGGGACAGGGGAACACTGAAGCTTTCTTT.

The chain is built from TRBV5-1 and TRBJ2-1, with 14 positions matching TRBD2. The germline V gene encodes CDR1 SGHRS and CDR2 YFSETQ. The CDR3 length is 17 residues. V lost 6 bases and J lost 8; bases outside the gene matches: 13. CDR3 loop: CASNGLAGGPGGDEQFF. The CDR3, as DNA: TGCGCCAGCAACGGACTAGCGGGAGGCCCAGGGGGGGATGAGCAGTTCTTC.

This clonotype has a handful of counts. The chain links TRBV7-2 to TRBJ2-1; perhaps D is TRBD1 or TRBD2 (5 bases each). The CDR3 has 12 residues. The germline V and J ends were trimmed by 5 bases and 13 bases, with 15 bases remaining between them. Looked up from germline, CDR1 is SGHTA and CDR2 is FQGNSA. The CDR3 nucleotides read TGTGCCAGCAGCATAAAACCGGGACCCCAGTTCTTC. Protein: CASSIKPGPQFF. Looking up the rest from reference TRBV7-2 and TRBJ2-1 gives the full variable domain: GAGVSQSPSNKVTEKGKDVELRCDPISGHTALYWYRQSLGQGLEFLIYFQGNSAPDKSGLPSDRFSAERTGGSVSTLTIQRTQQEDSAVYLCASSIKPGPQFFGPGTRLTVL.

This clonotype appeared a few times. The chain recombines TRBV4-1 with TRBJ2-7; D is unresolved. Trimming shortened V by 0 bases and J by 5 bases, and 8 bases separated the two germline ends. The germline CDR1 and CDR2 sequences are MGHRA and YSYEKL. This CDR3 region has 13 residues. The CDR3 reads CASSQETANEQYV. The CDR3 region has the DNA TGCGCCAGCAGCCAAGAGACTGCCAACGAGCAGTACGTC.

The rearrangement links TRBV10-3 to TRBJ2-5, with TRBD2 identical over 15 bases. Germline CDR1 is ENHRY and CDR2 is SYGVKD. This CDR3 is 16 amino acids long. With V trimmed by 8 bases and J by 2 bases, 6 bases remained unmatched. The CDR3 DNA reads TGTGCCATCGGGGAGGGGACTAGCGGGAGGCAAGAGACCCAGTACTTC. Translated: CAIGEGTSGRQETQYF.

This clonotype was observed many times. This chain links TRBV5-6 with TRBJ1-5, with 8 bases that match TRBD1. The CDR3 covers 16 residues. Looked up from germline, CDR1 is SGHDT and CDR2 is YYEEEE. The V segment lost 2 bases and the J segment 3 bases; nucleotides outside the gene matches: 7. The CDR3 region has the DNA TGTGCCAGCAGCTTCGGACAGGGCACAGACAATCAGCCCCAGCATTTT. It is translated as CASSFGQGTDNQPQHF.

The sample holds a few counts of this clonotype. V usage is TRBV6-2 or TRBV6-3 and J usage is TRBJ2-7; D is ambiguous. Trimming removed 5 bases from V and 2 bases from J, with 7 bases in between. The CDR3 spans 12 residues. Germline V gene sequence: CDR1 MNHEY, CDR2 SVGEGT. The chain's CDR3 is CASSPDTYEQYF. CDR3 in DNA: TGTGCCAGCAGTCCCGATACCTACGAGCAGTACTTC.

This clonotype was recorded many times. The chain links TRBV20-1 to TRBJ1-1; D not certain. Between the trimmed V and J ends, which lost 6 bases and 0 bases, there was a span of 8 bases. The CDR3 consists of 12 residues. Germline assignment: CDR1 DFQATT and CDR2 SNEGSKA (reference sequence). As DNA, the CDR3 is TGCAGTGCACTTACTATGAACACTGAAGCTTTCTTT. Translating it yields CSALTMNTEAFF.

This sequence joins TRBV6-2 or TRBV6-3 and TRBJ2-7, with D unclear. Looked up from germline, CDR1 is MNHEY and CDR2 is SVGEGT. CDR3 length: 13 amino acids. V lost 8 bases and J 2 bases, leaving 13 bases between the germline ends. The CDR3 DNA sequence: TGTGCCAGCTCCACGGGTCTTACCTACGAGCAGTACGTC. Translation: CASSTGLTYEQYV.

This clonotype has a count of ten or more. In DNA, the CDR3 is TGTGCCAGCAGCTTAGTACCGGCCCGTGGACTAGCGAGCAACGAGCAGTACTTC. This sequence encodes CASSLVPARGLASNEQYF. The J gene is TRBJ2-7, the V gene TRBV7-6, with 9 bases lining up with TRBD2. There are 18 residues in the CDR3. Germline lookup yields CDR1 SGHVS and CDR2 FNYEAQ. V gave up 1 base and J gave up 5 bases; unmatched junction bases: 15.

This clonotype occurred many times. The gene calls are TRBV7-8 and TRBJ2-5; D not certain. Germline V gene data show CDR1 as SGHVS and CDR2 as FQNEAQ. Between the trimmed V and J ends, which lost 1 base and 0 bases, there was a span of 3 bases. CDR3 length: 13 amino acids. CDR3 amino acids: CASSLGDQETQYF. The CDR3 DNA is TGTGCCAGCAGCTTAGGGGACCAAGAGACCCAGTACTTC.

The chain uses TRBV6-2 or TRBV6-3 and TRBJ2-1, with a weak D call TRBD2 (6 bases). Germline V lookup: CDR1 MNHEY, CDR2 SVGEGT. V was cut by 0 bases and J by 7 bases, with 10 bases left in between. There are 14 residues in the CDR3. CDR3 in amino acids: CASSYSRGRNEQFF. CDR3 sequence (DNA): TGTGCCAGCAGTTACTCGCGAGGGAGGAATGAGCAGTTCTTC.

In this sample, this clonotype turned up many times. The chain has TRBV9 and TRBJ2-5, with D possibly being TRBD2 (6 bases). V shed 0 bases and J shed 2 bases, with 14 bases lying between them. Germline loops: CDR1 SGDLS, CDR2 YYNGEE. The length of the CDR3 is 16 residues. CDR3 coding DNA: TGTGCCAGCAGCGTAGTTGGAGGAGGGAGGCAAGAGACCCAGTACTTC. This gives the protein CASSVVGGGRQETQYF. Full variable domain (rest looked up from reference TRBV9 and TRBJ2-5): DSGVTQTPKHLITATGQRVTLRCSPRSGDLSVYWYQQSLDQGLQFLIQYYNGEERAKGNILERFSAQQFPDLHSELNLSSLELGDSALYFCASSVVGGGRQETQYFGPGTRLLVL.

Many counts were recorded for this clonotype. The chain links TRBV12-3 or TRBV12-4 to TRBJ2-4; D assignment may be TRBD1 or TRBD2 (5 bases each). The CDR3 is 13 amino acids. The V end lost 3 bases, the J end lost 6 bases, and 9 bases lay between the germline ends. The CDR3 bases are TGTGCCAGCAGTTTTGGGGGAGTAAACATTCAGTACTTC. This sequence encodes CASSFGGVNIQYF.

V usage is TRBV29-1 and J usage is TRBJ2-2; D remains unclear. Germline V gene data show CDR1 as SQVTM and CDR2 as ANQGSEA. CDR3 length: 13 amino acids. With 1 base removed from V and 6 bases from J, the gap between germline ends came to 9 bases. CDR3 sequence reads: CSVEADVAGELFF. The DNA for the CDR3 is TGCAGCGTTGAAGCAGACGTGGCCGGGGAGCTGTTTTTT.

J is TRBJ2-5 and V is TRBV7-9, with TRBD2 identical over 11 bases. CDR3 length equals 15 residues. The ends lost 5 bases at V and 4 bases at J; junction bases unmatched: 6. Germline V lookup: CDR1 SEHNR, CDR2 FQNEAQ (reference sequence). In DNA form, the CDR3 reads TGTGCCAGCAGCGCGTCTCTAGCGGGAGGAGAGACCCAGTACTTC. This gives the protein CASSASLAGGETQYF.

V usage is TRBV7-2 and J usage is TRBJ2-7, with 14 bases matching TRBD2. Germline lookup yields CDR1 SGHTA and CDR2 FQGNSA. CDR3 size: 17 residues. V trimming: 3 bases; J trimming: 2 bases; junction bases outside the gene matches: 6. Here the CDR3 DNA reads TGTGCCAGCAGCTTCTCGGGACTAGCGGGAGAACCCTACGAGCAGTACGTC. Amino acid sequence: CASSFSGLAGEPYEQYV.

The sample holds many counts of this clonotype. This chain connects TRBV7-9 to TRBJ1-5; 9 nucleotides line up with TRBD1. Germline CDR1 reads SEHNR; CDR2 reads FQNEAQ (reference sequence). This CDR3 comprises 15 residues. V lost 3 bases, J lost 9 bases, and 9 bases stayed unmatched. The DNA of the CDR3 is TGTGCCAGCAGCTTCGGGACAGGGAGTGGCCGGCCCCAGCATTTT. Protein: CASSFGTGSGRPQHF.

This clonotype was counted ten times or more. The chain recombines TRBV5-4 with TRBJ1-2, with TRBD1 identical over 8 bases. The J segment lost 8 bases and the V segment lost 4 bases, leaving 7 bases of the junction unmatched. The CDR3 length is 13 residues. Looked up from germline, CDR1 is SGHNT and CDR2 is YYREEE (reference sequence). The DNA of the CDR3 is TGTGCCAGCAGCCGGGACAGGCAGAAGGGCTACACCTTC. Encoded protein: CASSRDRQKGYTF.

The CDR3 DNA reads TGTGCCAGCAGCTCCGTCGGGGTATGGACTGAAGCTTTCTTT. Translation gives CASSSVGVWTEAFF. The gene calls are TRBV5-6 and TRBJ1-1; D unclear. This CDR3 has 14 amino acids. V was trimmed by 3 bases and J by 5 bases, leaving 14 bases between them. The germline gives CDR1 SGHDT, CDR2 YYEEEE.

About this clonotype: A much larger clone lies one base from this, so it may be a read error. V gene TRBV7-6 combines with J gene TRBJ1-1; perhaps TRBD1 as D (6 bases). CDR1 SGHVS and CDR2 FNYEAQ come from the germline V gene. This CDR3 spans 17 amino acids. In nucleotides, the CDR3 is TGTCCCAGCAGCGCCCCAGTGGAGGGGGAAGTTAGCACTGAAGCTTTCTTT. Protein product: CPSSAPVEGEVSTEAFF.

This clonotype was recorded at least ten times. The chain is built from TRBV7-2 and TRBJ1-1; D gene ambiguous. Trimming cost V 4 bases and J 4 bases, with 10 bases left between them. This CDR3 contains 13 residues. Looked up from germline, CDR1 is SGHTA and CDR2 is FQGNSA. CDR3 region: CASSSRGGTEAFF. The DNA for the CDR3 is TGTGCCAGCAGCTCCCGGGGTGGCACTGAAGCTTTCTTT.

This chain joins TRBV12-3 or TRBV12-4 and TRBJ2-7; TRBD2 aligns across 8 bases. With 7 bases clipped from V and 2 bases from J, the junction kept 7 bases outside the gene matches. CDR3 size: 14 residues. In nucleotides, the CDR3 is TGTGCCAGCACAAACCGGGGGGGTACCTACGAGCAGTACTTC. This encodes CASTNRGGTYEQYF.